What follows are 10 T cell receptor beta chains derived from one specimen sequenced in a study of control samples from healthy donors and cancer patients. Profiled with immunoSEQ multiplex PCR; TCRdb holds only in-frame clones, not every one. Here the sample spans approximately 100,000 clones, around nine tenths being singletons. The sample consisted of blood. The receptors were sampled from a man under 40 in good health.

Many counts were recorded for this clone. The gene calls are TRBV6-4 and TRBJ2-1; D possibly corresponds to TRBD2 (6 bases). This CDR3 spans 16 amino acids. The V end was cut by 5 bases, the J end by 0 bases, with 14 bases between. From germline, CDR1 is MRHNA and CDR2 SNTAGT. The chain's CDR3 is CASSRGLEGSYNEQFF. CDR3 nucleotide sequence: TGTGCCAGCAGTAGAGGGTTGGAGGGCTCCTACAATGAGCAGTTCTTC.

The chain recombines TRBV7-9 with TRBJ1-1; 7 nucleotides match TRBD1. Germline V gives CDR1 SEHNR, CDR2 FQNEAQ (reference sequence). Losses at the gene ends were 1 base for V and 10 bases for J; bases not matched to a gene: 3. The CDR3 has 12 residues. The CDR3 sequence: CASSLGQGGAFF. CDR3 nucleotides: TGTGCCAGCAGCTTAGGACAGGGTGGAGCTTTCTTT.

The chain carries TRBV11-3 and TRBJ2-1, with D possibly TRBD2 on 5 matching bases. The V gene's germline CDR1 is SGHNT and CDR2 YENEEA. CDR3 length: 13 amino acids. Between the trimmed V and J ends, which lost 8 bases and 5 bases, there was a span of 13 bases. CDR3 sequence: CASSERVNNEQFF. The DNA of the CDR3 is TGTGCCAGCTCCGAGAGGGTAAACAATGAGCAGTTCTTC.

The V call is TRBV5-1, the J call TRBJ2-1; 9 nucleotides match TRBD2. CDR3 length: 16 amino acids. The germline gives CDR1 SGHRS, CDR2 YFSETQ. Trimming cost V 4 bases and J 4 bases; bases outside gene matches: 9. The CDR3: CASSPRGSGSYNEQFF. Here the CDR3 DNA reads TGCGCCAGCAGCCCCCGGGGTAGCGGGAGTTACAATGAGCAGTTCTTC. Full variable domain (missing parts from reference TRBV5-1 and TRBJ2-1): KAGVTQTPRYLIKTRGQQVTLSCSPISGHRSVSWYQQTPGQGLQFLFEYFSETQRNKGNFPGRFSGRQFSNSRSEMNVSTLELGDSALYLCASSPRGSGSYNEQFFGPGTRLTVL.

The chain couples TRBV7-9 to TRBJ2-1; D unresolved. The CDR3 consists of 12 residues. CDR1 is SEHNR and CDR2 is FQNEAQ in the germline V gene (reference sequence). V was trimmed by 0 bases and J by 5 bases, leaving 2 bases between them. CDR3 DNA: TGTGCCAGCAGCTTAGCCAACAATGAGCAGTTCTTC. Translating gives CASSLANNEQFF.

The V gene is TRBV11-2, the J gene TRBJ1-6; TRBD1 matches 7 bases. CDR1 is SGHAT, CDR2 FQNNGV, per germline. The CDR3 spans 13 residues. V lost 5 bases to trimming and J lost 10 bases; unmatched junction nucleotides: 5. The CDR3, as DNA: TGTGCCAGCAGCCCAACAGGGGTCTCACCCCTCCACTTT. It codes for CASSPTGVSPLHF.

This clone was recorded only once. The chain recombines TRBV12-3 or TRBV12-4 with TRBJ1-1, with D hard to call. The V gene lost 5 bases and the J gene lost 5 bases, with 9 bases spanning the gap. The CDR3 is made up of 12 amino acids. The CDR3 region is CASSRRGTEAFF. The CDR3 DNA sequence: TGTGCCAGCAGTCGACGCGGAACTGAAGCTTTCTTT.

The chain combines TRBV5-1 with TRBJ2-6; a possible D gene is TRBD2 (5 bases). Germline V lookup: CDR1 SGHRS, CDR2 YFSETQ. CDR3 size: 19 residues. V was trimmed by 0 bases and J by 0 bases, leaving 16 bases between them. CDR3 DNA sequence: TGCGCCAGCAGCTTGGGAGGGTCAACCGGGCCCTCTGGGGCCAACGTCCTGACTTTC. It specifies CASSLGGSTGPSGANVLTF.

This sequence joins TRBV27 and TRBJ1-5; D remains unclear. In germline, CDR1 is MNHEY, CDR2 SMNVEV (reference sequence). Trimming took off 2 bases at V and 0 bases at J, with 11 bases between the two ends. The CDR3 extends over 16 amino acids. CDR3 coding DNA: TGTGCCAGCAGTTTAAAGGGAGCTTATAGCAATCAGCCCCAGCATTTT. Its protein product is CASSLKGAYSNQPQHF.

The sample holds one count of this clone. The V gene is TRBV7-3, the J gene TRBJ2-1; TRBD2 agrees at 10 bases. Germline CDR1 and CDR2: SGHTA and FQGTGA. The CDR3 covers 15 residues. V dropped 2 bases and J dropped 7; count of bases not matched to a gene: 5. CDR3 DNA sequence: TGTGCCAGCAGCTTAGATGGGGGACTAGCGAATGAGCAGTTCTTC. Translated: CASSLDGGLANEQFF.